The entry that follows covers one T cell receptor (beta chain) sequence. Some clones are missing from TCRdb's copy, which holds only in-frame ones; the method was immunoSEQ multiplex PCR. Of roughly 100,000 clones listed, roughly nine tenths are singletons. The data were obtained in a study of blood T cell repertoires in COVID-19. Looking at the study overall: T cells, B-cell-depleted T cells, or PBMCs provided the cDNA or gDNA that served as material.

V lost 7 bases and J lost 3, with 13 bases in between. The CDR3 contains 13 residues. Germline lookup yields CDR1 MNHEY and CDR2 SVGAGI. The chain is built from TRBV6-5 and TRBJ2-7, with D unclear. The sequence was obtained from a woman at least 80 years old in a cohort sampled during active COVID-19. The material sequenced was peripheral blood. CDR3 DNA: TGTGCCAGCAACCCAGACGGGTACTACGAGCAGTACTTC. This codes for CASNPDGYYEQYF.